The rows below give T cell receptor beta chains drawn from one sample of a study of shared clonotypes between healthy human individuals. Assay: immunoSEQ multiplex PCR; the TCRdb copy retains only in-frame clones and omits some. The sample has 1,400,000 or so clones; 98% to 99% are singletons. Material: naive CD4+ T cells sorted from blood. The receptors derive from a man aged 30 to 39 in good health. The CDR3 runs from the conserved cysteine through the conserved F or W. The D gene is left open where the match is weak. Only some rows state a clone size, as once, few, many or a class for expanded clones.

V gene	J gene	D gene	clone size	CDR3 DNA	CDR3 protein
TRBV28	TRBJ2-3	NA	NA	TGTGCCACTCGGACAAGTGGTGGGTATACGCAGTATTTT	CATRTSGGYTQYF
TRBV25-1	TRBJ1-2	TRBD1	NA	TGTGCCAGCAGTGAGCCCCCGGGACAGGGGGCGAGCGGCTACACCTTC	CASSEPPGQGASGYTF
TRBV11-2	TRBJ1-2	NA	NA	TGTGCCAGCAGCTTAGGACAGGTCCGACATTATTATGGCTACACCTTC	CASSLGQVRHYYGYTF
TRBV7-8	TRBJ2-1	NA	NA	TGTGCCAGCAGCCGGATCCAGGGGCTCCAATTCGTCAATGAGCAGTTCTTC	CASSRIQGLQFVNEQFF
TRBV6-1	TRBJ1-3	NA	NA	TGTGCCAGCACCCGTCCTGGAAACACCATATATTTT	CASTRPGNTIYF
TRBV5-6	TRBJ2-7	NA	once	TGTGCCAGCAGCTTGGACAGGGAGAGGTACGAGCAGTACTTC	CASSLDRERYEQYF
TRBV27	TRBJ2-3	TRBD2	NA	TGTGCCAGCAGGTTAGCGGGAGGGAGCACAGATACGCAGTATTTT	CASRLAGGSTDTQYF
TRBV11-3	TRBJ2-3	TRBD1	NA	TGTGCCAGCAGCCCCAGGGGGGATACGCAGTATTTT	CASSPRGDTQYF
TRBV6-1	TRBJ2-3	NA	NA	TGTGCCAGCAGTGAAGGATTAGCCCCTGCAGATACGCAGTATTTT	CASSEGLAPADTQYF
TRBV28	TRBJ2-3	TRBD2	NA	TGTGCCAGCAGTTTATTACCTAGCGGGAGGGCTCGAGGACACACAGATACGCAGTATTTT	CASSLLPSGRARGHTDTQYF
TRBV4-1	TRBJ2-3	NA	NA	TGCGCCAGCAGCCAAGTACAGGGCCGGGATACGCAGTATTTT	CASSQVQGRDTQYF
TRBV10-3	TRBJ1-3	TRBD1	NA	TGTGCCATCAGTGAGGGAACCGGGACAGGGAGTGCTGGAAACACCATATATTTT	CAISEGTGTGSAGNTIYF
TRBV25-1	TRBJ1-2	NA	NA	TGTGCCAGCAGTGAAATCGGGCACTATGGCTACACCTTC	CASSEIGHYGYTF
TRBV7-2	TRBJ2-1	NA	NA	TGTGCCAGCAGCTTATACGGGAGCTCCTACAATGAGCAGTTCTTC	CASSLYGSSYNEQFF
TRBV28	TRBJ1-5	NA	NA	TGTGCCAGCAGGCATTTAAGAAGCAATCAGCCCCAGCATTTT	CASRHLRSNQPQHF
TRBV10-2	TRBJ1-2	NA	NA	TGCGCCAGCAGTGAGTCTAATACGGGGGCGAACTATGGCTACACCTTC	CASSESNTGANYGYTF
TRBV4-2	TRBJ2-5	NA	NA	TGTGCCAGCAGCCAAGATTTGGCGGAAGAGACCCAGTACTTC	CASSQDLAEETQYF
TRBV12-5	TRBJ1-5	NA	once	TGTGCTAGTGGTCCTAATCAGCCCCAGCATTTT	CASGPNQPQHF
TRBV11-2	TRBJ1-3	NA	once	TGTGCCAGCAGCTTGCACATCTCTGGAAACACCATATATTTT	CASSLHISGNTIYF
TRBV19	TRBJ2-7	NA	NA	TGTGCCAGTAGTACAGGGGCCCCCTACGAGCAGTACTTC	CASSTGAPYEQYF
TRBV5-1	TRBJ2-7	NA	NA	TGCGCCAGCAGCTTGGGCGGGCTCTACGAGCAGTACTTC	CASSLGGLYEQYF
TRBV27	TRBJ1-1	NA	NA	TGTGCCAGCAGTTTATCGAATGGGGTCACTGAAGCTTTCTTT	CASSLSNGVTEAFF
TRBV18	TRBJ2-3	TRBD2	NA	TGTGCCAGCTCACCTCCGGGGAGCGGGAGACGGGATACGCAGTATTTT	CASSPPGSGRRDTQYF
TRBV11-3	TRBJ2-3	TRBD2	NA	TGTGCCAGTTCCCTAGCGGCTAGCACAGATACGCAGTATTTT	CASSLAASTDTQYF
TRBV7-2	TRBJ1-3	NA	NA	TGTGCCAGCAGCTTAAATGATAGGGGCGGAAACACCATATATTTT	CASSLNDRGGNTIYF
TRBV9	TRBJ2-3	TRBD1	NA	TGTGCCAGCAGCCATACCAGGGGGTGGGCATTCACAGATACGCAGTATTTT	CASSHTRGWAFTDTQYF
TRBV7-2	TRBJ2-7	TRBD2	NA	TGTGCCACTCGACTAGCGGGGATGTGGGAGCAGTACTTC	CATRLAGMWEQYF
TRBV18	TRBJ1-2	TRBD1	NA	TGTGCCAGCTCAACTACAGGGGCGGACTATGGCTACACCTTC	CASSTTGADYGYTF
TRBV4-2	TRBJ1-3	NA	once	TGTGCCAGCAGCCAAGGGCAGGGGAGAGGGTCTGGAAACACCATATATTTT	CASSQGQGRGSGNTIYF
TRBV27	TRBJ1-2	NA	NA	TGTGCCAGCAGTTTATCGAAAGGAGCCTATGGCTACACCTTC	CASSLSKGAYGYTF
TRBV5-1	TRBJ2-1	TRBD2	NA	TGCGCCAGCAGCTTGGGAGCGGGAGTATTCAATGAGCAGTTCTTC	CASSLGAGVFNEQFF
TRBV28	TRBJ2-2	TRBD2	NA	TGTGCCAGCAGGCTAGCGGGAGGATCGAACACCGGGGAGCTGTTTTTT	CASRLAGGSNTGELFF
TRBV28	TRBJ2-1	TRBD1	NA	TGTGCCAGCAGCCGTGGTGGGACAGTAGACAATGAGCAGTTCTTC	CASSRGGTVDNEQFF
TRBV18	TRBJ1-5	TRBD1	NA	TGTGCCAGCTCACCGGGGACAGGCAATCAGCCCCAGCATTTT	CASSPGTGNQPQHF
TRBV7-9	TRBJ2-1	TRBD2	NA	TGTGCCAGCAGCTCACTAGCGGGAGCCGGCTACAATGAGCAGTTCTTC	CASSSLAGAGYNEQFF
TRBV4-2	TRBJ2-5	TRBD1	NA	TGTGCCAGCAGCCCTGAACAGGGGCGAGAGACCCAGTACTTC	CASSPEQGRETQYF
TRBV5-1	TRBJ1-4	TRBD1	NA	TGCGCCAGCAGCTTAATCCCCAGGGGGCTGGATGAAAAACTGTTTTTT	CASSLIPRGLDEKLFF
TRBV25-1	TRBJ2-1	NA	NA	TGTGATAAAGGGCTAGCGAGGAATGAGCAGTTCTTC	CDKGLARNEQFF
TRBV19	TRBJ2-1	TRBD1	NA	TGTGCCAGTAGTATGAGAGGGACAGGGGGCTTCACCGGTGAGCAGTTCTTC	CASSMRGTGGFTGEQFF
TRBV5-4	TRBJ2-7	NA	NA	TGTGCCAGCAGCTTGGTGGGAAGGAACTACGAGCAGTACTTC	CASSLVGRNYEQYF
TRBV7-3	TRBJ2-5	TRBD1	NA	TGTGCCAGCAGCCCCCGGACAGGTTTCCAAGAGACCCAGTACTTC	CASSPRTGFQETQYF